The rows below give T cell receptor beta chains drawn from one sample of a study of CD8 T cells in Susac syndrome. TCRdb used MiXCR to reprocess the immunoSEQ multiplex PCR reads, holding one entry per CDR3 protein. The sample contains about 66,000 distinct CDR3 sequences, roughly 94% of which appear only once. The sequencing input was CD8+ T cells from PBMCs. Receptor source: a human donor with multiple sclerosis. Both conserved end residues are part of each CDR3. D genes are given only for firm matches. Size is omitted from some rows. Given values are once, few, many or a class for expanded clones.

v_gene,j_gene,abundance,d_gene,CDR3nt,CDR3aa
TRBV23-1,TRBJ2-6,-,-,TGCGCCACCCCACCACGGTACTCTGGGGCCAACGTCCTGACTTTC,CATPPRYSGANVLTF
TRBV15,TRBJ2-7,-,TRBD1,TGTGCCACCAGCAGACCGACAGGGAGCTCCTACGAGCAGTACTTC,CATSRPTGSSYEQYF
TRBV11-2,TRBJ2-3,few,-,TGTGCCAGCAGCTTAGGGATTACCTCCACAGATACGCAGTATTTT,CASSLGITSTDTQYF
TRBV25-1,TRBJ2-5,-,-,TGTGCCAGCAGTGAACAACAAGAGACCCAGTACTTC,CASSEQQETQYF
TRBV5-6,TRBJ2-7,-,-,TGTGCCAGCAGCTATACAGGGACCATCGAGCAGTACTTC,CASSYTGTIEQYF
TRBV30,TRBJ2-7,once,-,TGTGCCTGGAAAGGTTTGGGGGTTGAGCAGTACTTC,CAWKGLGVEQYF
TRBV5-4,TRBJ2-3,-,TRBD2,TGTGCCAGCAGCTTATCCGGGACTAGCGGTTACACAGATACGCAGTATTTT,CASSLSGTSGYTDTQYF
TRBV3-1,TRBJ1-5,-,-,TGTGCCAACCGGGCTGTGGGGGCAGCCCAGCATTTT,CANRAVGAAQHF
TRBV19,TRBJ2-7,-,-,TGTGCCAGTAGTTCCGGAGTGGCGGGATACTACGAGCAGTACTTC,CASSSGVAGYYEQYF
TRBV5-4,TRBJ2-7,-,-,TGTGCCAGCAGCTTGGCCTCGCAAGAGGGCTACGAGCAGTACTTC,CASSLASQEGYEQYF
TRBV29-1,TRBJ2-7,-,TRBD2,TGCAGCGTTGTCGGACTAGCGGAGTCCTACGAGCAGTACTTC,CSVVGLAESYEQYF
TRBV7-9,TRBJ2-7,-,-,TGTGCCAGCAGCACAACAGAAAGCGCCTACGAGCAGTACTTC,CASSTTESAYEQYF
TRBV3-1,TRBJ1-1,-,-,TGTGCCAGCAGCCAAGCCAAGAACACTGAAGCTTTCTTT,CASSQAKNTEAFF
TRBV7-2,TRBJ2-3,-,-,TGTGCCAGCAGCTCGGGGACTTCTAGCACAGATACGCAGTATTTT,CASSSGTSSTDTQYF
TRBV29-1,TRBJ1-1,once,TRBD1,TGCAGCGTTGGGACAGGGGCATACAACACTGAAGCTTTCTTT,CSVGTGAYNTEAFF
TRBV9,TRBJ2-3,-,TRBD2,TGTGCCAGCAGCGATAGGACTAGCGGGAGCACAGATACGCAGTATTTT,CASSDRTSGSTDTQYF
TRBV12-3/TRBV12-4,TRBJ1-1,-,-,TGTGCCAGCAGTCCACCCCGGGAAGCTTTCTTT,CASSPPREAFF
TRBV28,TRBJ2-3,once,TRBD1,TGTGCCAGCAGCTCTGGGGACAGATACACAGATACGCAGTATTTT,CASSSGDRYTDTQYF
TRBV3-1,TRBJ2-5,-,TRBD2,TGTGCCAGCAGCCGGCAGACTAGCGGGGGGGCCGAGACCCAGTACTTC,CASSRQTSGGAETQYF
TRBV5-6,TRBJ2-7,-,-,TGTGCCAGCAGCTTGGCCGCAGGGACCCACGAGCAGTACTTC,CASSLAAGTHEQYF
TRBV6-5,TRBJ2-7,-,-,TGTGCCAGCAGTGCAGTCGGAGGATCCTACGAGCAGTACTTC,CASSAVGGSYEQYF
TRBV6-1,TRBJ2-1,-,TRBD1,TGTGCCAGCAGTGTCGGGACAGGGACCTACAATGAGCAGTTCTTC,CASSVGTGTYNEQFF
TRBV29-1,TRBJ1-3,-,TRBD1,TGCAGCGTTGAAGGGACCGGGACAGGCCGTTACTCTGGAAACACCATATATTTT,CSVEGTGTGRYSGNTIYF
TRBV10-3,TRBJ1-1,once,-,TGTGCCATCAGTGAGTCGACAGAGGTGAACACTGAAGCTTTCTTT,CAISESTEVNTEAFF
TRBV5-6,TRBJ2-7,once,-,TGTGCCAGCAGCTTGCCCGGGACCGATGCCTACGAGCAGTACTTC,CASSLPGTDAYEQYF
TRBV5-6,TRBJ1-3,once,-,TGTGCCAGCAGCCTGGCCGGAGGAGGCCACACCATATATTTT,CASSLAGGGHTIYF
TRBV28,TRBJ1-1,-,-,TGTGCCAGCAGCCACCGAGGTACGGTTGAAGCTTTCTTT,CASSHRGTVEAFF
TRBV2,TRBJ2-7,-,-,TGTGCCAGCAGTGAACTGGACAGTGTCCACGAGCAGTACTTC,CASSELDSVHEQYF
TRBV3-1,TRBJ2-1,-,-,TGTGCCAGCAGTGACGAGAGTGGGTTTAGTATAAGCAATGAGCAGTTCTTC,CASSDESGFSISNEQFF
TRBV7-6,TRBJ2-7,-,TRBD1,TGTGCCAGCAGCCCCCGACAGGGATCGTCCGAGCAGTACTTC,CASSPRQGSSEQYF
TRBV11-2,TRBJ2-3,few,TRBD2,TGTGCCAGCAGTGGACTAGCGGGGTCAGATACGCAGTATTTT,CASSGLAGSDTQYF
TRBV12-3/TRBV12-4,TRBJ1-5,-,-,TGTGCCAGCGCCGACGGGGCCAATCAGCCCCAGCATTTT,CASADGANQPQHF
TRBV12-3/TRBV12-4,TRBJ1-5,-,-,TGTGCCAGCAGTTTACCCAATCAGCCCCAGCATTTT,CASSLPNQPQHF
TRBV11-3,TRBJ2-3,-,-,TGTGCCAGCTCGGAGGGGGGACTCACAGATACGCAGTATTTT,CASSEGGLTDTQYF
TRBV5-6,TRBJ1-5,few,-,TGTGCCAGCAGCTTGGCGGGGGGCAATCAGCCCCAGCATTTT,CASSLAGGNQPQHF
TRBV7-9,TRBJ1-2,-,-,TGTGCCAGCAGCGCCCAGGGAGGTCACGATCGAGGCTACACCTTC,CASSAQGGHDRGYTF
TRBV11-2,TRBJ2-1,few,-,TGTGCCAGCAGCTTAGATGGCGATGAGCAGTTCTTC,CASSLDGDEQFF
TRBV12-5,TRBJ2-7,-,TRBD1,TGTGCTAGTGGCGTTGACAGGGGCTACGAGCAGTACTTC,CASGVDRGYEQYF
TRBV3-1,TRBJ1-2,once,TRBD1,TGTGCCAGCAGCCAGGACAGGGCGGATGGCTACACCTTC,CASSQDRADGYTF
TRBV13,TRBJ2-3,-,-,TGTGCCAGCAGTGAGGGTCGAGATACGCAGTATTTT,CASSEGRDTQYF
TRBV27,TRBJ2-1,-,-,TGTGCCAGCAGTTTAGAGGGCTATGAGCAGTTCTTC,CASSLEGYEQFF
TRBV29-1,TRBJ2-1,-,TRBD2,TGCAGCGTTGAATTCCCCACTAGCGGGGGGGCTAAGTACTACAATGAGCAGTTCTTC,CSVEFPTSGGAKYYNEQFF
TRBV29-1,TRBJ2-5,-,-,TGCAGCGTCCGCGGACGTCCTCAAGAGACCCAGTACTTC,CSVRGRPQETQYF
TRBV10-2,TRBJ1-1,-,-,TGCGCCACCCTGGGCGGCACTGAAGCTTTCTTT,CATLGGTEAFF
TRBV7-3,TRBJ2-3,-,-,TGTGCCAGCAGCCTATATCAAGGAGCAGATACGCAGTATTTT,CASSLYQGADTQYF
TRBV20-1,TRBJ2-5,-,TRBD2,TGCAGTGCTAGTGGAGCGGGAGGGCGCCGAGAGACCCAGTACTTC,CSASGAGGRRETQYF
TRBV6-5,TRBJ2-2,-,TRBD1,TGTGCCAGCAGTTACTTAACAGGGGGCACCGGGGAGCTGTTTTTT,CASSYLTGGTGELFF
TRBV27,TRBJ2-1,-,-,TGTGCCAGCAGTGTGGCCAACCCATACAATGAGCAGTTCTTC,CASSVANPYNEQFF
TRBV7-2,TRBJ1-2,-,-,TGTGCCAGCAGCTTAGCGGAGAACAGCCACTATGGCTACACCTTC,CASSLAENSHYGYTF
TRBV12-3/TRBV12-4,TRBJ2-1,-,-,TGTGCCAGCAGATCTCCAGGGGACAACCTCAATGAGCAGTTCTTC,CASRSPGDNLNEQFF
TRBV12-3/TRBV12-4,TRBJ2-2,once,-,TGTGCCAGCATGGGCTCCAATGCGGCCACCGGGGAGCTGTTTTTT,CASMGSNAATGELFF